This T cell receptor (beta chain) is drawn from a study of blood T cell repertoires in COVID-19. Study in general: Italy, Spain and the United States were the sources of the convalescent and acute COVID-19 samples. T cells, B-cell-depleted T cells, or PBMCs provided the cDNA or gDNA that served as material.

The method was immunoSEQ multiplex PCR; TCRdb's version includes in-frame clones alone and lacks a portion of them. The sample contains about 98,000 clones, roughly 86% of which appear only once. Sequenced sample: peripheral blood. The TCR sequence derives from a man aged 35 to 55 with active or convalescent COVID-19.

Here the CDR3 reads CASSLTGHGPDTQYF. DNA of the CDR3: TGCGCCAGCAGCCTGACAGGCCATGGGCCAGATACGCAGTATTTT. This rearrangement joins TRBV5-1 to TRBJ2-3; TRBD1 is a possible D gene (6 bases). CDR1 and CDR2 (germline): SGHRS, YFSETQ. V lost 4 bases and J lost 4, with 16 bases in between. CDR3 size: 15 residues.